This TCR beta chain was found in a study of early T cells in non-severe SARS-CoV-2 infection. On the study more broadly: Chains were unpaired, as sequencing was done on bulk RNA from unsorted whole blood.

Each cDNA molecule carried a unique molecular identifier. MiXCR, run by TCRdb on the 5' RACE reads, gives a single entry per CDR3 protein. The sample records tens of thousands of distinct CDR3 sequences, around 8.6% being singletons. This CDR3 is built from 15 residues. CDR1 SGHVS and CDR2 FQNEAQ come from the germline V gene. Trimming removed 5 bases at V and 1 base at J, with 15 bases between. The clonotype originates from an adult who was a healthcare worker with PCR-confirmed SARS-CoV-2 infection or an uninfected control (not recorded which). The chain employs TRBV7-8 and TRBJ2-7, with D uncertain. This material consisted of whole blood, taken at baseline. As DNA, the CDR3 is TGTGCCAGCAGCGCCGGGTCAGGCCAATCCTACGAGCAGTACTTC. Protein sequence: CASSAGSGQSYEQYF.